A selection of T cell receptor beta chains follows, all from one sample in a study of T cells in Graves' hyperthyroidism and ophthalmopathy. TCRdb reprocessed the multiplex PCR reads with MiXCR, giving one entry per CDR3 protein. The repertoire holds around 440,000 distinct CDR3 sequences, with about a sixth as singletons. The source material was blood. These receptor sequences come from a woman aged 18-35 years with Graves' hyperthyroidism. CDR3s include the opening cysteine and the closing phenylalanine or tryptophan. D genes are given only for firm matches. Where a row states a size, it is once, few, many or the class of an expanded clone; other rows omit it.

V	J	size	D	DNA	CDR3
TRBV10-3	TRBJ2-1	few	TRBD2	TGTGCCATCAGTGAGTCCGGGACTAGCGGGAGGGCCATGCAGTTCTTC	CAISESGTSGRAMQFF
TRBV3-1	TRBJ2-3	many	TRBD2	TGTGCCAGCAGCCCGGGACTAGCGGGGGGGCACGGCACAGATACGCAGTATTTT	CASSPGLAGGHGTDTQYF
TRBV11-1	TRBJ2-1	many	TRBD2	TGTGCCAGCAGCTCCCGAATGACTAGCTCGGCGGTTGAGCAGTTCTTC	CASSSRMTSSAVEQFF
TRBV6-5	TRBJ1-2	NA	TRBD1	TGTGCCAGCAGTTACTCGAGGTTGCAGGGGGCTAGTGGCTACACCTTC	CASSYSRLQGASGYTF
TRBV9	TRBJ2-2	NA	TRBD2	TGTGCCAGCAGCGCCCCACGGGCGGGAGGGCCCTACAGCGGGGAGCTGTTTTTT	CASSAPRAGGPYSGELFF
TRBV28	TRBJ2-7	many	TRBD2	TGTGCCAGCAGTGTCGGGCTAGCGGCTACTAGGGAGCAGTACTTC	CASSVGLAATREQYF
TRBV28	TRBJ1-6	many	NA	TGTGCCAGCATGGGCAAGGGGCCCTATAATTCACCCCTCCACTTT	CASMGKGPYNSPLHF
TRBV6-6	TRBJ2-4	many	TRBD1	TGTGCCAGCAGTTACGGTCATGGTCAGGGGGAAAACATTCAGTACTTC	CASSYGHGQGENIQYF
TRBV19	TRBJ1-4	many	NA	TGTGCCAGTACCTCGGACCGTAATGAAAAACTGTTTTTT	CASTSDRNEKLFF
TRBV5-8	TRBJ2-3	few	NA	TGTGCCAGCAGCTTGGACAGGGTTGGCACAGATACGCAGTATTTT	CASSLDRVGTDTQYF
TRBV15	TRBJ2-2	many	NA	TGTGCCACCAGGGAAGCGAACACCGGGGAGCTGTTTTTT	CATREANTGELFF
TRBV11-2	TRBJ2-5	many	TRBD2	TGTGCCAGCAGCTCCCGACTAGCGGGAGGCCTAGAGACCCAGTACTTC	CASSSRLAGGLETQYF
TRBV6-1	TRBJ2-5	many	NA	TGTGCCAGCAGTGAAAGGGCTGATCGGGAGACCCAGTACTTC	CASSERADRETQYF
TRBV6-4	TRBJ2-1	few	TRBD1	TGTGCCAGCAGCCTAACAGAGACAGGGACCGATGAGCAGTTCTTC	CASSLTETGTDEQFF
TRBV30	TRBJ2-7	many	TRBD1	TGTGCCTGGAGCTGGGGACAGTACTACGAGCAGTACTTC	CAWSWGQYYEQYF
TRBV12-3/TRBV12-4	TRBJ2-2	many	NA	TGTGCCAGCAGTTTGGACCCCTGGCAGGGAGCCACCGGGGAGCTGTTTTTT	CASSLDPWQGATGELFF
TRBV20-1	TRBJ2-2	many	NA	TGCAGTGCTGCTCCGCGGCTATTGACCGGGGAGCTGTTTTTT	CSAAPRLLTGELFF
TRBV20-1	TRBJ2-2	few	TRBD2	TGCAGTGCTAGAAAACTAGCGGGGGGGAACACCGGGGAGCTGTTTTTT	CSARKLAGGNTGELFF
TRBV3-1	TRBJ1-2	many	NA	TGTGCCAGCAGCCAGGGGATGGGCGGCTACACCTTC	CASSQGMGGYTF
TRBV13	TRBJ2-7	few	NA	TGTGCCAGCAGACACGGGACCAACTACGAGCAGTACTTC	CASRHGTNYEQYF
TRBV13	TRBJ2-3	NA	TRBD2	TGTGCCAGCAGCTTAACCCTGGACAGGGGGGCTACTAGCGGGAGGTCGGATACGCAGTATTTT	CASSLTLDRGATSGRSDTQYF
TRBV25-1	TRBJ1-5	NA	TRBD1	TGTGCCAGCAGTGAACTACAGGGGAATCAGCCCCAGCATTTT	CASSELQGNQPQHF
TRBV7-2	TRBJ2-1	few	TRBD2	TGTGCCAGCAGCATCCGGGGACTAGCGGGGGTCCCCATCTACAATGAGCAGTTCTTC	CASSIRGLAGVPIYNEQFF
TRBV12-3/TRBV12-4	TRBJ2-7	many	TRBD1	TGTGCCAGCAGTGGGAGAGGGACAGGGGGCACCGAGCAGTACTTC	CASSGRGTGGTEQYF
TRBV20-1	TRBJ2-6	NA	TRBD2	TGCAGTGCTAGAGTTCGGAGGGAGGGCACTGGGGCCAACGTCCTGACTTTC	CSARVRREGTGANVLTF
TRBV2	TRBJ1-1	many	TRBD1	TGTGCCAGCAGTCTCAGGGGGCAGAACACTGAAGCTTTCTTT	CASSLRGQNTEAFF
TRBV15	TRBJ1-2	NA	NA	TGTGCCACCAGCAGAGATCAGGGCACCCGCGACTACACCTTC	CATSRDQGTRDYTF
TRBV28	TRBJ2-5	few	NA	TGTGCCAGCAGTTTGCCCCCCGACGGGGGTGAAGAGACCCAGTACTTC	CASSLPPDGGEETQYF
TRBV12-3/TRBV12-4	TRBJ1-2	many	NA	TGTGCCAGCAGACTTAACAACTATGGCTACACCTTC	CASRLNNYGYTF
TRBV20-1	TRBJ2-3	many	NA	TGCAGTGCTCCTAACCCTAGCACAGATACGCAGTATTTT	CSAPNPSTDTQYF
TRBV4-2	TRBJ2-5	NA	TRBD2	TGTGCCAGCAGCCAAGCCCTCGCCGGGACTAGCAAACAAGAGACCCAGTACTTC	CASSQALAGTSKQETQYF
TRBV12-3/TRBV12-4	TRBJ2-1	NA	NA	TGTGCCAGCAGCCCCGCCCCCTGGGTTGTCAACTACAATGAGCAGTTCTTC	CASSPAPWVVNYNEQFF
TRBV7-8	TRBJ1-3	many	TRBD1	TGTGCCAGCAGCCAGGGGGTCAGGGACTCTTTCTCTGGAAACACCATATATTTT	CASSQGVRDSFSGNTIYF
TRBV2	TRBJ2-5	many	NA	TGTGCCAGCAGCGTAGGAGAGACCCAGTACTTC	CASSVGETQYF
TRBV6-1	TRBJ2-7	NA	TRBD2	TGTGCCAGTCAAAACGGGGGGAGCTCCTACGAGCAGTACTTC	CASQNGGSSYEQYF
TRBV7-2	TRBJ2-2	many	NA	TGTGCCAGCAGCCCTCTAGGAAGCACCGGGGAGCTGTTTTTT	CASSPLGSTGELFF
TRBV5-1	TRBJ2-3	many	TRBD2	TGCGCCAGCAGCTCCATGGCTAGCGGGAACACAGATACGCAGTATTTT	CASSSMASGNTDTQYF
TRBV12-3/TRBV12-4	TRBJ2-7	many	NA	TGTGCCAGCACCCCGAGGGTGGGCGAGCAGTACTTC	CASTPRVGEQYF
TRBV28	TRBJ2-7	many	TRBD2	TGTGCCAGCTGGGGCGGGGGGGCCTCCTACGAGCAGTACTTC	CASWGGGASYEQYF
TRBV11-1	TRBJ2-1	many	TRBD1	TGTGCCAGCAGACTCAAGACAGGGATTAATGAGCAGTTCTTC	CASRLKTGINEQFF
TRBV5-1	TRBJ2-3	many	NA	TGCGCCAGCAGCTTGGAAGTGGGGGGATCAGGCGCAGATACGCAGTATTTT	CASSLEVGGSGADTQYF
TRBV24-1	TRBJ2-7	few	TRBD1	TGTGCCACCAGTGAGCCGGGACAGGGGATCGACGAGCAGTACTTC	CATSEPGQGIDEQYF
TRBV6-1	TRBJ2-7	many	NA	TGTGCCACCGGGCAGGGCCCCTACGAGCAGTACTTC	CATGQGPYEQYF
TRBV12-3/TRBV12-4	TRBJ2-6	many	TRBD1	TGTGCCAGCAGGGTACAGGGGTGGGCCAACGTCCTGACTTTC	CASRVQGWANVLTF
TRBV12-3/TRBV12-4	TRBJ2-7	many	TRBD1	TGTGCCAGCAGAGAGGACAGGGGCTCTTACGAGCAGTACTTC	CASREDRGSYEQYF
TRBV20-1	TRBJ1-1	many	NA	TGCAGTGCTAGAGGGGACCGGGGCCGGACTGAAGCTTTCTTT	CSARGDRGRTEAFF
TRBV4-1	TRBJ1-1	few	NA	TGCGCCAGCAGCCAAGGCGGCAGTTGGAACACTGAAGCTTTCTTT	CASSQGGSWNTEAFF
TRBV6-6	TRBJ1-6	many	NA	TGTGCCAGCAGTTACTTCGGTCAAGGCTCACCCCTCCACTTT	CASSYFGQGSPLHF
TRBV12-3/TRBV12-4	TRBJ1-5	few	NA	TGTGCCAGCAACAGGGGCAATCAGCCCCAGCATTTT	CASNRGNQPQHF
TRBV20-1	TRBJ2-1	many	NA	TGCAGTGCTAGGGGACTGTCGAGCTCCTACAATGAGCAGTTCTTC	CSARGLSSSYNEQFF
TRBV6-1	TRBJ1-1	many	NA	TGTGCCAGCAGTGAGCCGGGAATGGAGACTGAAGCTTTCTTT	CASSEPGMETEAFF
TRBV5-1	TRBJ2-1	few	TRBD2	TGCGCCAGCAGCAGAGTACTAGCGGGGGGGGCCAATGAGCAGTTCTTC	CASSRVLAGGANEQFF
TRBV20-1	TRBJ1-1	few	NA	TGCAGTGCTCCGTTAGGCTCTAAAGTTTTCTTT	CSAPLGSKVFF
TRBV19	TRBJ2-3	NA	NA	TGTGCCAGTAGTCCCTGGGACGGCACAGATACGCAGTATTTT	CASSPWDGTDTQYF
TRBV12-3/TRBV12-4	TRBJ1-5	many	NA	TGTGCCAGCAGTTTAAGCTATTGGAATCAGCCCCAGCATTTT	CASSLSYWNQPQHF
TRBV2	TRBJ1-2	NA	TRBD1	TGTGCCAGCAGTGGGACAGGGGGCGGTGGCTACACCTTC	CASSGTGGGGYTF
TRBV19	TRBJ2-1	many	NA	TGTGCCAGTATTAGTTCAGGGGAGAGACCCTACAATGAGCAGTTCTTC	CASISSGERPYNEQFF